The entry that follows covers one T cell receptor beta chain sequence. Its target is not known. This specimen comes from a study of siplizumab effects on memory and regulatory T cells. Overall study findings and caveats: Siplizumab significantly reduced alloreactive sequences traceable to unstimulated CD4+ memory cells.

Data came from immunoSEQ multiplex PCR; TCRdb stores just in-frame clones and leaves some out. Counted here are roughly 120,000 clones, roughly 90% occurring once; the ten biggest clones make up 1.3%. CDR3 length equals 14 residues. Germline CDR1 and CDR2: MNHEY and SVGAGI. The V gene lost 10 bases and the J gene lost 7 bases, with 23 bases spanning the gap. The source material was CD4+ T cells sorted from blood. The source of this sequence is a human donor in good health. The J gene is TRBJ2-7, the V gene TRBV6-5, with D possibly TRBD1 on 6 matching bases. This chain's CDR3 is CATLPGHLGGEQYF. For the CDR3, the DNA is TGTGCCACCCTACCGGGACACCTAGGTGGGGAGCAGTACTTC.